This TCR beta chain was identified during a study of blood T cells in healthy people across ages. Study overall: Capturing about one barcoded beta molecule per two T cells was achieved by template switching.

General study points: Naive CD4+ cell counts and diversity both ran higher in long-lived than in aged donors.

Together with a sample-barcoded 5' primer, a J-beta primer mix was included in a second PCR lasting about 7 to 12 cycles. Unique molecular identifiers of 12 random nucleotides labeled each cDNA. One entry per CDR3 protein, called by TCRdb with MiXCR from the 5' RACE reads. The sample has roughly 1,500,000 distinct CDR3 sequences, almost 35% seen once. With 4 bases clipped from V and 4 bases from J, the junction kept 4 bases outside the gene matches. The CDR3 consists of 14 residues. This clonotype turned up a few times. The antigen is unknown. V and J are TRBV12-3 or TRBV12-4 and TRBJ2-5; TRBD1 aligns across 9 bases. The TCR originated in a woman in her 30s in good health. Sequenced sample: blood. The CDR3 DNA reads as TGTGCCAGCAGTTCCAACAGGGGGCCAGAGACCCAGTACTTC. This translates into CASSSNRGPETQYF.